This entry lists 12 T cell receptor beta chains sequenced from one sample in a study of blood T cell repertoires in COVID-19. Clones were read by immunoSEQ multiplex PCR, and TCRdb kept only the in-frame ones, dropping some. This sample has roughly 260,000 clones, with 75% to 90% found just once. The material sequenced was PBMCs or T cells enriched from blood (not recorded which). These receptors came from a woman between 50 and 59 years old who had recovered from COVID-19.

The gene calls are TRBV5-1 and TRBJ1-6; 12 bases map to TRBD1. CDR3 size: 14 residues. CDR1 is SGHRS and CDR2 is YFSETQ in the germline V gene. V trimming: 5 bases; J trimming: 10 bases; junction bases outside the gene matches: 4. Here the CDR3 reads CASSPGTGGSPLHF. Here the CDR3 DNA reads TGCGCCAGCAGTCCCGGGACAGGGGGCTCACCCCTCCACTTT.

The chain is built from TRBV7-2 and TRBJ2-7; TRBD2 matches at 12 bases. This CDR3 region has 14 residues. Germline trimming cut 3 bases from V and 6 bases from J; bases unmatched to any gene: 3. Germline-derived CDR1 and CDR2 are SGHTA and FQGNSA. The CDR3 loop reads CASSLTSGRGEQYF. The CDR3 DNA follows: TGTGCCAGCAGCTTGACTAGCGGGAGAGGCGAGCAGTACTTC.

CDR3 bases: TGTGCCAGCAGCGTATCTCGGACAGGACCTAAAGAGACCCAGTACTTC. Translation gives CASSVSRTGPKETQYF. The rearrangement joins TRBV9 to TRBJ2-5, with TRBD1 matching 7 bases. V was pared by 1 base and J by 3 bases, with 9 bases of the junction left unmatched. Germline V lookup: CDR1 SGDLS, CDR2 YYNGEE. The CDR3 covers 16 residues.

The rearrangement uses TRBV7-6 and TRBJ2-3, with TRBD2 matching 8 bases. Per the germline V gene, CDR1 is SGHVS and CDR2 is FNYEAQ. With 2 bases clipped from V and 4 bases from J, the junction kept 8 bases outside the gene matches. The CDR3 length is 16 residues. CDR3 nucleotides: TGTGCCAGCAGCTTAAGGCGCAGCGGGAGTGCAGATACGCAGTATTTT. The encoded protein is CASSLRRSGSADTQYF.

The chain uses TRBV5-4 and TRBJ2-7; a possible D gene is TRBD1 (5 bases). V was clipped by 4 bases and J by 2 bases, with 13 bases between them. CDR3 size: 14 residues. The germline V gene has CDR1 SGHNT and CDR2 YYREEE (reference sequence). CDR3 amino acids: CASSTIDRTYEQYF. The CDR3 DNA sequence: TGTGCCAGCAGCACAATCGACAGAACCTACGAGCAGTACTTC.

The rearrangement uses TRBV19 and TRBJ1-4; a weak D match, TRBD1 (6 bases). Germline V gene data show CDR1 as LNHDA and CDR2 as SQIVND (reference sequence). The CDR3 has 14 residues. V lost 3 bases and J lost 8, with 13 bases in between. CDR3 coding DNA: TGTGCCAGTAGTATGCGGGGGCCGGTAGAAAAACTGTTTTTT. It specifies CASSMRGPVEKLFF. The entire variable domain, with the rest obtained from reference TRBV19 and TRBJ1-4, is as follows: DGGITQSPKYLFRKEGQNVTLSCEQNLNHDAMYWYRQDPGQGLRLIYYSQIVNDFQKGDIAEGYSVSREKKESFPLTVTSAQKNPTAFYLCASSMRGPVEKLFFGSGTQLSVL.

The chain joins TRBV28 to TRBJ2-1, with TRBD2 matching over 14 bases. Per the germline V gene, CDR1 is MDHEN and CDR2 is SYDVKM. V lost 5 bases, J lost 2 bases, and 11 bases stayed unmatched. The CDR3 runs to 19 residues. The CDR3 DNA sequence: TGTGCCAGCAGTCCCGGACTAGCGGGAGGAGATAGCCCCTACAATGAGCAGTTCTTC. Protein: CASSPGLAGGDSPYNEQFF.

The chain uses TRBV5-5 and TRBJ1-1, with D maybe TRBD1 (6 bases). CDR3 length: 15 residues. CDR1 SGHKS and CDR2 YYEKEE come from the germline V gene (reference sequence). V gave up 3 bases and J gave up 2 bases, with 14 bases separating them. This CDR3 is CASSSTGTLNTEAFF. The CDR3 DNA sequence: TGTGCCAGCAGCTCCACAGGGACCCTAAACACTGAAGCTTTCTTT.

The sample holds one count of this clone. The gene calls are TRBV7-9 and TRBJ1-1; unclear D gene. From germline, CDR1 is SEHNR and CDR2 FQNEAQ (reference sequence). The CDR3 contains 15 residues. Trimming removed 2 bases at V and 1 base at J, with 11 bases between. In nucleotides, the CDR3 is TGTGCCAGCAGCTTAAATCGACACCCGAACACTGAAGCTTTCTTT. Amino acid sequence: CASSLNRHPNTEAFF.

The CDR3 nucleotides are TGTGCCTGGAGTGTACGAGTAGGGACAGGGTACACTGAAGCTTTCTTT. It is translated as CAWSVRVGTGYTEAFF. The chain joins TRBV30 to TRBJ1-1; 9 bases line up with TRBD1. The CDR3 runs to 16 residues. Germline assignment: CDR1 GTSNPN and CDR2 SVGIG (reference sequence). Unmatched junction bases numbered 8, after V lost 0 bases and J lost 3 bases.

V gene TRBV7-2 combines with J gene TRBJ1-5; 9 bases match TRBD1. The CDR3 is made up of 13 amino acids. Per germline, CDR1 SGHTA and CDR2 FQGNSA. Losses at the gene ends were 6 bases for V and 6 bases for J; bases not matched to a gene: 3. The CDR3 is CASSTGGSQPQHF. The CDR3 DNA reads TGTGCCAGCAGTACAGGGGGCTCTCAGCCCCAGCATTTT.

This clone was detected only once. CDR3 protein: CASSLEPGYYGYTF. CDR3 in DNA: TGTGCCAGCAGCTTAGAGCCGGGGTATTATGGCTACACCTTC. The rearrangement joins TRBV11-2 to TRBJ1-2; D is uncertain. Trimming shortened V by 0 bases and J by 5 bases, and 10 bases separated the two germline ends. Germline values: CDR1 SGHAT, CDR2 FQNNGV. The CDR3 totals 14 residues.